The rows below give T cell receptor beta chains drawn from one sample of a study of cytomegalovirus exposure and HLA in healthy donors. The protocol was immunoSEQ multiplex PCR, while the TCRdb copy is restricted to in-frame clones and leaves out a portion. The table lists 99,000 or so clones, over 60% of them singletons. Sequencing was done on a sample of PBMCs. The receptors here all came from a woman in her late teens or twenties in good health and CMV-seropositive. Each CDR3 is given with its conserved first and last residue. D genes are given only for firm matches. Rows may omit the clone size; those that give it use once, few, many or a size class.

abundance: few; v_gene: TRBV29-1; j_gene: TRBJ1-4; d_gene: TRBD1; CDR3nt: TGCAGCGTTGAAGATCGTCGGACAGGGAACGAAAAACTGTTTTTT; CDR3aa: CSVEDRRTGNEKLFF
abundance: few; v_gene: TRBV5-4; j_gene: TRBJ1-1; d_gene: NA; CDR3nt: TGTGCCAGCAGGTTGGACAGCATGAACACTGAAGCTTTCTTT; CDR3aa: CASRLDSMNTEAFF
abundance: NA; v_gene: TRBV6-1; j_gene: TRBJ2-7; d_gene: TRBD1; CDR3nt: TGTGCCAGCAGTGAAACCGGACAGGGGCTGGGTGAGCAGTACTTC; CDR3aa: CASSETGQGLGEQYF
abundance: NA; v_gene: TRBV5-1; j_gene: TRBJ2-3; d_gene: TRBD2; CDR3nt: TGCGCCAGCAGCTTGGTCGGGGGAGGGCCAGATACGCAGTATTTT; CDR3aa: CASSLVGGGPDTQYF
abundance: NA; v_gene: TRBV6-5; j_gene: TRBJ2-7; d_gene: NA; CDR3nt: TGTGCCAGCAGTGAAGTCACGGCCTACGAGCAGTACTTC; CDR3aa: CASSEVTAYEQYF
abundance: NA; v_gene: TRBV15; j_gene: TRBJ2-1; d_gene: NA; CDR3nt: TGTGCCACCAGCAAGGGCGGTTACGGGAGAATATCCTACAATGAGCAGTTCTTC; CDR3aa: CATSKGGYGRISYNEQFF
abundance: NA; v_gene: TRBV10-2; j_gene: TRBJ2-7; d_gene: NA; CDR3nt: TGCGCCAGCAGCCCCAGCGTCCCCGAGCAGTACTTC; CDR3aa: CASSPSVPEQYF
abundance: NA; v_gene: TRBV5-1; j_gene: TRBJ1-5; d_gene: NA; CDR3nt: TGCGCCAGCAGCCCGGGGGGTAACAATCAGCCCCAGCATTTT; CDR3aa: CASSPGGNNQPQHF
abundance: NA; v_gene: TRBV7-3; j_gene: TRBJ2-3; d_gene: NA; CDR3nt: TGTGCCAGCAGCTTAGGGAGCGTCGATACGCAGTATTTT; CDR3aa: CASSLGSVDTQYF
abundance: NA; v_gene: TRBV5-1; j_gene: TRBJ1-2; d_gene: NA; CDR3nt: TGCGCCAGCAGCCGGCAGGAGGGGAAGGGTGGCTACACCTTC; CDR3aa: CASSRQEGKGGYTF
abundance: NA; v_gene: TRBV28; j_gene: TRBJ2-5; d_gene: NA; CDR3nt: TGTGCCAGCAGTCCCGTGACAGGGAGGCAAGAGACCCAGTACTTC; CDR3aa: CASSPVTGRQETQYF
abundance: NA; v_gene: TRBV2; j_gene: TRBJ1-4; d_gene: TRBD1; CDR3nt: TGTGCCAGTCTGGGACAGGGGGTTCCTAATGAAAAACTGTTTTTT; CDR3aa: CASLGQGVPNEKLFF
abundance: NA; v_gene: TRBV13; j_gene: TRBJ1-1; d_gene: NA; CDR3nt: TGTGCCAGCAGCCTTCAGACAGGCTGGGGAGTGTACACTGAAGCTTTCTTT; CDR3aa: CASSLQTGWGVYTEAFF
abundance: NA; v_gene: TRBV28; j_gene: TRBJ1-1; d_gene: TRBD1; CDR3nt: TGTGCCAGCAGTTTAGTCCAGGGGGTTGGGATGAACACTGAAGCTTTCTTT; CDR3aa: CASSLVQGVGMNTEAFF
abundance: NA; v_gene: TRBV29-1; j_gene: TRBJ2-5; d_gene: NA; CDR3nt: TGCAGCGTTCCATCCGGGAGCGAGACCCAGTACTTC; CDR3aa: CSVPSGSETQYF
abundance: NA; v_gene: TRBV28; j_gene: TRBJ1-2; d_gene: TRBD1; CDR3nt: TGTGCCAGCAGTTCAAACAGGGGAGGCTACACCTTC; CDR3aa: CASSSNRGGYTF
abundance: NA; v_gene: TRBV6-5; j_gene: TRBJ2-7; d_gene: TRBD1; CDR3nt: TGTGCCAGCAGCTCAGGGGGAAAACCCTACGAGCAGTACTTC; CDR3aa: CASSSGGKPYEQYF
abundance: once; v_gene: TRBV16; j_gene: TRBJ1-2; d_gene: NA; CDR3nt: TGTGCCAGCAGCCAATCTCAGGGCTACACCTTC; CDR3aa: CASSQSQGYTF
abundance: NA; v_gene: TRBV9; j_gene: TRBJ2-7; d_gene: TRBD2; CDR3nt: TGTGCCAGCAGCCCCCGGGAGGGCGAGCAGTACTTC; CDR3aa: CASSPREGEQYF
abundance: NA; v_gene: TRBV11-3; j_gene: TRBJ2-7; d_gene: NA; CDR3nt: TGTGCCAGCAGCTTAGCCCCAGGTGAAACCTACGAGCAGTACTTC; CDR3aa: CASSLAPGETYEQYF
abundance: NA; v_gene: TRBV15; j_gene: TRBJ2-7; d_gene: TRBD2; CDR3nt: TGTGCCACCAGCAGAGGGGGGGGAATGGTGTACGAGCAGTACTTC; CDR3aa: CATSRGGGMVYEQYF
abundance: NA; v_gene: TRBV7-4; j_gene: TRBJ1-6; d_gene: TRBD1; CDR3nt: TGTGCCAGCAGCTTAGCGGGGGGGGCGGACAGGGGACTATCTTATAATTCACCCCTCCACTTT; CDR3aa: CASSLAGGADRGLSYNSPLHF
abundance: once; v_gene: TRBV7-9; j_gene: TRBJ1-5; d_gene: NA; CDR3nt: TGTGCCAGCAGCTTAGACACAAACAATCAGCCCCAGCATTTT; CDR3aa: CASSLDTNNQPQHF
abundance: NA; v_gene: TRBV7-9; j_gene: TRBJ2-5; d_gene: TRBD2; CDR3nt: TGTGCCAGCTTGCGCACTAGCGGACAGCAAGAGACCCAGTACTTC; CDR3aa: CASLRTSGQQETQYF
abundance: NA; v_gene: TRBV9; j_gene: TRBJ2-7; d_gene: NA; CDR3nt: TGTGCCAGCAGCGTAGGTAGCGGAACCTACGAGCAGTACTTC; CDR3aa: CASSVGSGTYEQYF
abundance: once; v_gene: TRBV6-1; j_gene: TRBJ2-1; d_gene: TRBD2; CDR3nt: TGTGCCAGCAGTGAAGGGACTAGCGGGAGGGAGCAGTTCTTC; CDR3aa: CASSEGTSGREQFF
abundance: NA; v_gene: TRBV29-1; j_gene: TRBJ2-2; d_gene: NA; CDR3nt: TGCAGCGCCGAGGACACCGGGGAGCTGTTTTTT; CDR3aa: CSAEDTGELFF